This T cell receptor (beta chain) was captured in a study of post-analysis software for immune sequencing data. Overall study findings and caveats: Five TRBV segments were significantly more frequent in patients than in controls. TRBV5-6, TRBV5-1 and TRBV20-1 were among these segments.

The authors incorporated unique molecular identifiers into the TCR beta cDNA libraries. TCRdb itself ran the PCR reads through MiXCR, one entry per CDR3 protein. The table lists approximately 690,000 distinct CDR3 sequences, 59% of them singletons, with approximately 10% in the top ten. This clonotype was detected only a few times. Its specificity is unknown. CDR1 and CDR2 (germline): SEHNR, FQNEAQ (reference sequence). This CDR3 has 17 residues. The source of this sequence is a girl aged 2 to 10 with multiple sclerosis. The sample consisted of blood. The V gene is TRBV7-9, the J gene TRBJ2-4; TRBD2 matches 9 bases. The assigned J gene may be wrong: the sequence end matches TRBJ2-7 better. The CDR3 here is CASSLAGGSGSIYEQYF. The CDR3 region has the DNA TGTGCCAGCAGCTTAGCGGGGGGTAGCGGGAGTATTTACGAGCAGTACTTC.